These 12 T cell receptor beta chains share one sample of origin, sequenced in a study of shared clonotypes between healthy human individuals. Profiling relied on immunoSEQ multiplex PCR, and the TCRdb table lists in-frame clones only, not all of them. The table shows roughly 2 million clones, with around 95% occurring only once. Sample: naive CD4+ T cells sorted from blood. Subset noted: CD45RA+ positively selected. The origin of the receptors is a man between 18 and 35 years old in good health.

This sequence joins TRBV6-5 and TRBJ2-1; the D gene is possibly TRBD1 (5 bases). V lost 5 bases, J lost 8 bases, and 19 bases lay in between. CDR1 MNHEY and CDR2 SVGAGI come from the germline V gene. This CDR3 contains 15 residues. In DNA form, the CDR3 reads TGTGCCAGCAGTCAGCAGGGTACGGGTATCGATGAGCAGTTCTTC. Translation: CASSQQGTGIDEQFF.

V usage is TRBV7-2 and J usage is TRBJ1-4; tentatively, D is TRBD1 (6 bases). Trimming pared 4 bases from V and 3 bases from J, leaving 15 bases between. The CDR3 is made up of 16 amino acids. Germline assignment: CDR1 SGHTA and CDR2 FQGNSA. The CDR3 spells CASSYRARVANEKLFF. CDR3 nucleotides: TGTGCCAGCAGCTACAGGGCAAGGGTCGCTAATGAAAAACTGTTTTTT.

V gene TRBV6-5 combines with J gene TRBJ1-4; D not resolved. Trimming cost V 6 bases and J 8 bases, with 10 bases left between them. Germline assignment: CDR1 MNHEY and CDR2 SVGAGI. This CDR3 is 12 amino acids long. The CDR3 DNA sequence: TGTGCCAGCAGCCGAGGGCGAGAAAAACTGTTTTTT. Protein: CASSRGREKLFF.

The chain has TRBV2 and TRBJ2-7; 9 bases align to TRBD1. With V trimmed by 5 bases and J by 4 bases, 9 bases remained unmatched. The CDR3 runs 15 residues. Germline loops: CDR1 SNHLY, CDR2 FYNNEI. The CDR3 is CASSLNTGGLYEQYF. As DNA, the CDR3 is TGTGCCAGCAGTCTTAACACAGGGGGCTTATACGAGCAGTACTTC.

V gene TRBV27 combines with J gene TRBJ2-5, with D perhaps TRBD2 (6 bases). Trimming removed 3 bases from V and 5 bases from J, with 10 bases in between. CDR3 size: 13 residues. From germline, CDR1 is MNHEY and CDR2 SMNVEV (reference sequence). The CDR3, as DNA: TGTGCCAGCAGTTTGGGTGGGGGGGAGACCCAGTACTTC. Amino acid sequence: CASSLGGGETQYF.

CDR3 bases: TGTGCCAGTAGTCAACAGGGTACTAATGAAAAACTGTTTTTT. Translating gives CASSQQGTNEKLFF. This rearrangement joins TRBV19 to TRBJ1-4; possibly TRBD1 for D (6 bases). This CDR3 has 14 residues. Trimming removed 5 bases at V and 2 bases at J, with 9 bases between. Germline loops: CDR1 LNHDA, CDR2 SQIVND (reference sequence).

Of note for this clone: One end of the junction varies from germline; a read error may be responsible. V gene TRBV7-7 combines with J gene TRBJ2-5; 8 positions match TRBD1. The CDR3 consists of 16 residues. The germline V gene has CDR1 SSHAT and CDR2 FNYEAQ (reference sequence). CDR3 coding DNA: TGTGCTAGCAGCTTAGCAGGACAGGGCGGCCAAGAGACCCAGTACTTC. It is translated as CASSLAGQGGQETQYF.

The gene calls are TRBV5-4 and TRBJ2-7, with D perhaps being TRBD1 or TRBD2 (7 bases each). Trimming pared 4 bases from V and 4 bases from J, leaving 21 bases between. The CDR3 is made up of 16 amino acids. Germline lookup yields CDR1 SGHNT and CDR2 YYREEE (reference sequence). The chain's CDR3 is CASSPLRQGGGYEQYF. CDR3 DNA: TGTGCCAGCAGCCCCCTTCGACAGGGAGGGGGATACGAGCAGTACTTC.

The chain combines TRBV5-1 with TRBJ1-5; D gene uncertain. CDR1 is SGHRS, CDR2 YFSETQ, per germline. The germline V and J ends were trimmed by 3 bases and 3 bases, with 7 bases remaining between them. This CDR3 spans 13 amino acids. CDR3 loop: CASSWEPNQPQHF. CDR3 DNA: TGCGCCAGCAGCTGGGAGCCCAATCAGCCCCAGCATTTT.

This chain joins TRBV4-1 and TRBJ1-2; D not resolved. Trimming left V 0 bases short and J 4 bases short, with 15 bases between. The CDR3 totals 16 residues. Per the germline V gene, CDR1 is MGHRA and CDR2 is YSYEKL. This CDR3 is CASSQDLGSFPYGYTF. CDR3 DNA sequence: TGCGCCAGCAGCCAAGATCTAGGGAGCTTTCCCTATGGCTACACCTTC.

The chain couples TRBV18 to TRBJ1-1; the match to TRBD1 covers 7 bases. V trimming: 4 bases; J trimming: 6 bases; junction bases outside the gene matches: 5. Germline V lookup: CDR1 KGHSH, CDR2 LQKENI. This CDR3 spans 13 amino acids. The CDR3 region is CASSRRGGAEAFF. Written as DNA, the CDR3 is TGTGCCAGCTCACGCAGGGGGGGGGCTGAAGCTTTCTTT.

CDR3 DNA: TGCGCCAGCAGCCAAGGGGACAGCGGAGGGGAGACCCAGTACTTC. It specifies CASSQGDSGGETQYF. This chain joins TRBV4-3 and TRBJ2-5; D is perhaps TRBD1 (7 bases). This CDR3 region has 15 residues. V was clipped by 1 base and J by 5 bases, with 14 bases between them. Germline CDR1 is LGHNA and CDR2 is YSLEER.